One sample yielded the 21 T cell receptor beta chains listed below, sequenced in a study of blood T cell repertoires in COVID-19. Some clones are missing from TCRdb's copy, which holds only in-frame ones; the method was immunoSEQ multiplex PCR. The sample holds roughly 150,000 clones, about 78% seen once. Sequenced sample: peripheral blood. All receptors come from a man between 60 and 75 years old who had recovered from COVID-19.

The V call is TRBV6-5, the J call TRBJ2-3, with 8 bases aligning to TRBD1. CDR1 and CDR2 from the germline V gene are MNHEY and SVGAGI. CDR3 length equals 16 residues. Unmatched junction bases numbered 4, after V lost 0 bases and J lost 2 bases. In DNA form, the CDR3 reads TGTGCCAGCAGTTACTCGACAGGGGAACTCACAGATACGCAGTATTTT. It yields the protein CASSYSTGELTDTQYF.

This clone has just a few counts. J is TRBJ2-3 and V is TRBV2, with TRBD2 as a possible D gene (5 bases). Deletions cut 3 bases from V and 6 bases from J, with 16 bases between. Germline CDR1 and CDR2: SNHLY and FYNNEI. There are 15 residues in the CDR3. The CDR3 DNA reads as TGTGCCAGCAGTGACCGGGCTAGCCAGACCGATACGCAGTATTTT. This translates into CASSDRASQTDTQYF.

The V and J genes are TRBV19 and TRBJ2-3; 10 nucleotides align to TRBD2. Trimming took 0 bases from V and 0 from J; bases not matched to a gene: 3. This CDR3 spans 17 amino acids. Germline V lookup: CDR1 LNHDA, CDR2 SQIVND (reference sequence). Here the CDR3 DNA reads TGTGCCAGTAGTATAGATACTAGCGGGACTAGCACAGATACGCAGTATTTT. It codes for CASSIDTSGTSTDTQYF.

The chain employs TRBV6-2 or TRBV6-3 and TRBJ2-5; unclear D gene. CDR1 is MNHEY and CDR2 is SVGEGT in the germline V gene. The CDR3 sequence is 11 residues long. Trimming took 2 bases from V and 8 from J, leaving 6 bases between them. Here the CDR3 DNA reads TGTGCCAGCAGTTACATCCAAACCCAGTACTTC. Translated: CASSYIQTQYF.

The rearrangement uses TRBV19 and TRBJ2-7; maybe TRBD1 (6 bases). Germline values: CDR1 LNHDA, CDR2 SQIVND (reference sequence). The CDR3 runs to 15 residues. Trimming removed 5 bases from V and 4 bases from J, with 18 bases in between. CDR3 in amino acids: CASSFRDNADYEQYF. CDR3 DNA sequence: TGTGCCAGTAGTTTCCGGGACAACGCAGATTACGAGCAGTACTTC.

As to this clone: The junction departs from germline at one end; a sequencing error may be responsible. The chain couples TRBV5-1 to TRBJ1-1; the D gene is possibly TRBD1 (6 bases). The CDR3 has 12 amino acids. Germline lookup yields CDR1 SGHRS and CDR2 YFSETQ. CDR3: CASSPKTGMGIF. CDR3 DNA sequence: TGCGCCAGCAGCCCTAAAACAGGGATGGGAATCTTT.

The V and J genes are TRBV27 and TRBJ2-2, with 8 bases matching TRBD1. Germline V CDR1 and CDR2: MNHEY, SMNVEV (reference sequence). The CDR3 runs 17 residues. The V and J ends lost 0 bases and 3 bases, in that order; junction bases with no gene match: 6. The CDR3 DNA reads as TGTGCCAGCAGTTTATCGACGGCAGGGGGCTACACCGGGGAGCTGTTTTTT. Protein sequence: CASSLSTAGGYTGELFF.

The chain uses TRBV4-2 and TRBJ2-1; D possibly corresponds to TRBD1 (6 bases). Between the trimmed V and J ends, which lost 3 bases and 0 bases, there was a span of 18 bases. Germline V gene sequence: CDR1 LGHNA, CDR2 YNFKEQ. This CDR3 is built from 18 residues. CDR3 nucleotide sequence: TGTGCCAGCAGCCAGCGCCCCTCACAGGGAAGCTCCTACAATGAGCAGTTCTTC. Its translation: CASSQRPSQGSSYNEQFF.

CDR3 loop: CASSRGLAKDTQYF. The DNA for the CDR3 is TGCGCCAGCAGCCGCGGACTAGCGAAAGATACGCAGTATTTT. The rearrangement uses TRBV4-3 and TRBJ2-3, with 9 positions matching TRBD2. The CDR3 length is 14 residues. Trimming at V came to 4 bases and at J to 5 bases, leaving 4 bases not matched to a gene. The germline CDR1 and CDR2 sequences are LGHNA and YSLEER.

The J gene is TRBJ1-4, the V gene TRBV15; 9 bases are shared with TRBD1. V lost 1 base and J lost 7; bases outside the gene matches: 4. Germline CDR1 reads LNHNV; CDR2 reads YYDKDF (reference sequence). The CDR3 sequence is 15 residues long. CDR3 residues: CATSRGDRESEKLFF. DNA of the CDR3: TGTGCCACCAGCAGAGGGGACAGGGAGAGTGAAAAACTGTTTTTT.

Only a few counts were recorded for this clone. V gene TRBV4-1 combines with J gene TRBJ2-2, with 11 bases fitting TRBD1. There are 17 residues in the CDR3. Trimming cost V 0 bases and J 7 bases; bases outside gene matches: 7. Germline V gene sequence: CDR1 MGHRA, CDR2 YSYEKL. In DNA, the CDR3 is TGCGCCAGCAGCCAAGAGGGGACAGGGGGTGCGAACGGGGAGCTGTTTTTT. Protein product: CASSQEGTGGANGELFF.

The chain joins TRBV7-9 to TRBJ2-7; the D gene is possibly TRBD1 (5 bases). Germline V gene sequence: CDR1 SEHNR, CDR2 FQNEAQ (reference sequence). CDR3 size: 13 residues. Trimming stripped 7 bases from V and 3 bases from J, with 13 bases between. DNA of the CDR3: TGTGCCAGCACCCCCAGGGCCGACTACGAGCAGTACTTC. It encodes CASTPRADYEQYF.

This clone was found once. V usage is TRBV3-1 (or the pseudogene TRBV3-2) and J usage is TRBJ1-2; D might be TRBD1 (6 bases). V was cut by 3 bases and J by 8 bases, with 19 bases left in between. The CDR3 length is 15 residues. Germline CDR1 reads LGHDT; CDR2 reads YNNKEL (reference sequence). The DNA for the CDR3 is TGTGCCAGCAGCCAGGCTCCAGGGGTTTTGGGAGGCTACACCTTC. Amino acid sequence: CASSQAPGVLGGYTF.

A few counts support this clone. The genes are TRBV11-3 and TRBJ2-2, with 8 bases lining up with TRBD2. The V gene end was trimmed by 2 bases and the J gene end by 4 bases; junction bases not matched to a gene: 3. The CDR3 length is 15 residues. Looked up from germline, CDR1 is SGHNT and CDR2 is YENEEA. CDR3 sequence reads: CASSLREGSTGELFF. The CDR3 DNA follows: TGTGCCAGCAGCTTACGGGAGGGCAGCACCGGGGAGCTGTTTTTT. The entire variable domain, with the rest obtained from reference TRBV11-3 and TRBJ2-2, is as follows: EAGVVQSPRYKIIEKKQPVAFWCNPISGHNTLYWYLQNLGQGPELLIRYENEEAVDDSQLPKDRFSAERLKGVDSTLKIQPAELGDSAVYLCASSLREGSTGELFFGEGSRLTVL.

The V and J genes are TRBV30 and TRBJ1-4, with TRBD1 matching over 7 bases. The length of the CDR3 is 16 residues. Germline V gene lookup returns CDR1 GTSNPN and CDR2 SVGIG (reference sequence). J was trimmed by 5 bases and V by 1 base; bases with no gene match: 10. The CDR3 region is CAWSGGQSTLNEKLFF. Written as DNA, the CDR3 is TGTGCCTGGAGTGGGGGACAGTCGACGTTAAATGAAAAACTGTTTTTT.

The V gene is TRBV6-2 or TRBV6-3, the J gene TRBJ2-2; TRBD2 is a possible D gene (5 bases). V was cut by 2 bases and J by 4 bases, with 11 bases left in between. CDR1 MNHEY and CDR2 SVGEGT come from the germline V gene. CDR3 size: 15 residues. This CDR3 reads CASSYSGVITGELFF. The CDR3 coding sequence is TGTGCCAGCAGTTACAGCGGAGTGATCACCGGGGAGCTGTTTTTT.

The chain uses TRBV7-3 and TRBJ2-1, with a weak D call TRBD2 (6 bases). Trimming took 4 bases from V and 2 from J, leaving 12 bases between them. The CDR3 extends over 15 amino acids. Germline V gene data show CDR1 as SGHTA and CDR2 as FQGTGA. CDR3: CASSYHRGTYNEQFF. The CDR3 DNA follows: TGTGCCAGCAGCTATCACCGGGGGACCTACAATGAGCAGTTCTTC.

V gene TRBV28 combines with J gene TRBJ1-1; D is unclear. This CDR3 has 15 amino acids. In germline, CDR1 is MDHEN, CDR2 SYDVKM. V dropped 3 bases and J dropped 5 bases, with 16 bases sitting between them. The CDR3 coding sequence is TGTGCCAGCAGTTTCGGTGGAGGGCTGGAGACTGAAGCTTTCTTT. This codes for CASSFGGGLETEAFF.

The gene calls are TRBV19 and TRBJ2-6; D remains ambiguous. This CDR3 comprises 14 residues. Germline assignment: CDR1 LNHDA and CDR2 SQIVND (reference sequence). Trimming pared 9 bases from V and 2 bases from J, leaving 11 bases between. DNA of the CDR3: TGTGCCAGCATTCAGTCAGCTGGGGCCAACGTCCTGACTTTC. This encodes CASIQSAGANVLTF. Full variable domain (missing parts from reference TRBV19 and TRBJ2-6): DGGITQSPKYLFRKEGQNVTLSCEQNLNHDAMYWYRQDPGQGLRLIYYSQIVNDFQKGDIAEGYSVSREKKESFPLTVTSAQKNPTAFYLCASIQSAGANVLTFGAGSRLTVL.

The V and J genes are TRBV18 and TRBJ1-3; the D is unclear. The CDR3 loop spans 15 amino acids. CDR1 and CDR2 from the germline V gene are KGHSH and LQKENI. The V end was cut by 1 base, the J end by 7 bases, with 14 bases between. CDR3 nucleotides: TGTGCCAGCTCACCACGTCGACAACCGCTTAACACCATATATTTT. This translates into CASSPRRQPLNTIYF.

This sequence joins TRBV6-4 and TRBJ1-1; no clear D gene. Germline CDR1 reads MRHNA; CDR2 reads SNTAGT. The V and J ends lost 6 bases and 0 bases respectively, with 8 bases between them. The CDR3 sequence is 13 residues long. In DNA form, the CDR3 reads TGTGCCAGCAGAAAACAAATGAACACTGAAGCTTTCTTT. Translation gives CASRKQMNTEAFF.